This passage covers 3 T cell receptor beta chains from one sample sequenced in a study of identical twins. TCRdb passed the 5' RACE reads through MiXCR, listing each CDR3 protein once. The sample carries 1.5 million to 2 million distinct CDR3 sequences, around 29% recorded once. The sample was cord blood. Receptors originate from a newborn girl in good health.

The chain has TRBV20-1 and TRBJ1-6; TRBD1 might be the D (5 bases). From germline, CDR1 is DFQATT and CDR2 SNEGSKA (reference sequence). Trimming took off 5 bases at V and 0 bases at J, with 11 bases between the two ends. The CDR3 consists of 15 residues. For the CDR3, the DNA is TGCAGTGCTCCACCGCAGGGCTCCTATAATTCACCCCTCCACTTT. Translated: CSAPPQGSYNSPLHF.

The rearrangement links TRBV6-4 to TRBJ1-2, with D unclear. Germline CDR1 is MRHNA and CDR2 is SNTAGT. This CDR3 is 15 amino acids long. Trimming pared 0 bases from V and 6 bases from J, leaving 14 bases between. CDR3: CASSDSGYSLDGYTF. For the CDR3, the DNA is TGTGCCAGCAGTGACTCAGGTTATTCTTTGGATGGCTACACCTTC.

The chain carries TRBV11-2 and TRBJ2-3, with 14 bases matching TRBD2. V dropped 8 bases and J dropped 2; count of bases not matched to a gene: 3. The CDR3 length is 15 residues. Germline CDR1 SGHAT, CDR2 FQNNGV. The CDR3 here is CASGTSGGLTDTQYF. In nucleotides, the CDR3 is TGTGCCAGCGGGACTAGCGGGGGACTCACAGATACGCAGTATTTT.